This is a list of T cell receptor beta chains from one sample in a study of T cells after yellow fever vaccination. TCRdb fed the 5' RACE reads into MiXCR, producing one record per CDR3 protein. This sample has roughly 500,000 distinct CDR3 sequences, with 19% found just once. Material: PBMCs, obtained 15 days after the yellow fever booster vaccination. These receptors all come from a man younger than 45 who received the YFV17D yellow fever vaccine. Both conserved end residues are part of each CDR3. A D gene is named only where the DNA matches it firmly. Clone size appears in some rows only: once, few, many, or a class for an expanded clone.

TRBJ2-1 | TRBV20-1 | TRBD2 | NA | CSGGLSGRNNEQFF | TGCAGTGGGGGACTGAGCGGGAGAAACAATGAGCAGTTCTTC
TRBJ2-1 | TRBV28 | NA | few | CASTTEAWNEQFF | TGTGCCAGCACTACAGAGGCGTGGAATGAGCAGTTCTTC
TRBJ2-7 | TRBV10-3 | NA | few | CATEPGQGKWEQYF | TGTGCCACCGAGCCGGGGCAGGGGAAATGGGAGCAGTACTTC
TRBJ2-1 | TRBV6-5 | TRBD2 | few | CASSYFRTSGMYNEQFF | TGTGCCAGCAGTTACTTCCGGACTAGCGGGATGTACAATGAGCAGTTCTTC
TRBJ2-1 | TRBV7-2 | TRBD2 | few | CASRTSFYNEQFF | TGTGCCAGCAGGACTAGCTTCTACAATGAGCAGTTCTTC
TRBJ2-3 | TRBV6-1 | TRBD1 | NA | CASSDTLTGWNTDTQYF | TGTGCCAGCAGTGACACATTGACAGGGTGGAACACAGATACGCAGTATTTT
TRBJ2-3 | TRBV5-5 | NA | NA | CASSLVDRTTDTQYF | TGTGCCAGCAGCTTGGTCGACAGGACCACAGATACGCAGTATTTT
TRBJ1-3 | TRBV30 | NA | few | CAWMRTRSGNTIYF | TGTGCCTGGATGCGGACCCGCTCTGGAAACACCATATATTTT
TRBJ2-7 | TRBV27 | NA | few | CASSAGPRSSYEQYF | TGTGCCAGCAGTGCGGGACCGCGGAGCTCCTACGAGCAGTACTTC
TRBJ2-3 | TRBV7-2 | NA | NA | CASSLDPAASDTQYF | TGTGCCAGCAGCTTAGACCCGGCGGCGTCAGATACGCAGTATTTT
TRBJ2-3 | TRBV3-1 | TRBD2 | NA | CASSHLAGGADTQYF | TGTGCCAGCAGCCACCTAGCGGGAGGGGCCGATACGCAGTATTTT
TRBJ2-1 | TRBV28 | NA | NA | CASSLYQGMFF | TGTGCCAGCAGTTTATACCAGGGAATGTTCTTC
TRBJ2-3 | TRBV6-5 | NA | NA | CASAQGPDTQYF | TGTGCCAGCGCCCAGGGCCCAGATACGCAGTATTTT
TRBJ2-7 | TRBV12-3/TRBV12-4 | TRBD1 | few | CAMAEGQGNEQYF | TGTGCCATGGCGGAGGGACAGGGCAACGAGCAGTACTTC
TRBJ2-5 | TRBV5-1 | NA | NA | CASGFGETQYF | TGCGCCAGCGGGTTTGGAGAGACCCAGTACTTC
TRBJ2-7 | TRBV5-6 | NA | NA | CASSLWWGRHYEQYF | TGTGCCAGCAGCTTGTGGTGGGGGCGACACTACGAGCAGTACTTC
TRBJ2-2 | TRBV7-6 | NA | few | CASSLGRGANGELFF | TGTGCCAGCAGCTTAGGCAGGGGAGCGAACGGGGAGCTGTTTTTT